These 18 T cell receptor beta chains came from one sample sequenced in a study of shared clonotypes between healthy human individuals. TCRdb keeps only in-frame clones here, not all; method: immunoSEQ multiplex PCR. The repertoire holds roughly 2,000,000 clones, with roughly 94% as singletons. The naive CD8 fraction comprised CD45RO-negative cells positively selected for CCR7 and excluded terminally differentiated effector memory CD45RA+ cells. The sequenced material came from naive CD8+ T cells sorted from blood. The receptors derive from a man between 18 and 35 years old in good health.

The gene calls are TRBV19 and TRBJ2-7, with 10 bases lining up with TRBD2. The length of the CDR3 is 15 residues. Per germline, CDR1 LNHDA and CDR2 SQIVND (reference sequence). The ends lost 3 bases at V and 3 bases at J; junction bases unmatched: 5. CDR3 DNA: TGTGCCAGTAGTATGGGGACTAGCGCCCACTACGAGCAGTACTTC. Amino acids: CASSMGTSAHYEQYF.

The CDR3 region is CASSSLDRENNSPLHF. For the CDR3, the DNA is TGTGCCAGCAGTTCCCTTGACAGGGAAAATAATTCACCCCTCCACTTT. The chain has TRBV25-1 and TRBJ1-6; 7 nucleotides align to TRBD1. Germline values: CDR1 MGHDK, CDR2 SYGVNS. The CDR3 length is 16 residues. With V trimmed by 5 bases and J by 5 bases, 9 bases remained unmatched.

The V call is TRBV29-1, the J call TRBJ1-2; 10 nucleotides agree with TRBD1. Germline loops: CDR1 SQVTM, CDR2 ANQGSEA. J gave up 4 bases and V 1 base, and 9 bases lay outside the gene matches. CDR3 length equals 16 residues. CDR3 residues: CSVEVWRDRGLYGYTF. The CDR3 nucleotides read TGCAGCGTTGAAGTATGGCGGGACAGGGGACTCTATGGCTACACCTTC.

The genes are TRBV27 and TRBJ1-1, with TRBD1 identical over 9 bases. The CDR3 loop spans 20 amino acids. Trimming removed 5 bases from V and 4 bases from J; junction bases left unmatched: 23. Germline V gene sequence: CDR1 MNHEY, CDR2 SMNVEV (reference sequence). CDR3 loop: CASSPGGVAGTGFIITEAFF. The CDR3, as DNA: TGTGCCAGCAGTCCCGGGGGGGTAGCCGGGACAGGGTTTATTATCACTGAAGCTTTCTTT.

J is TRBJ1-1 and V is TRBV7-6; D unresolved. Trimming removed 4 bases at V and 4 bases at J, with 16 bases between. Per germline, CDR1 SGHVS and CDR2 FNYEAQ. This CDR3 is 15 amino acids long. The CDR3 bases are TGTGCCAGCAGCTCCGAAGCCGTCGGATTCACTGAAGCTTTCTTT. This encodes CASSSEAVGFTEAFF.

The V and J genes are TRBV18 and TRBJ1-2; D perhaps matches TRBD1 (6 bases). The germline CDR1 and CDR2 sequences are KGHSH and LQKENI. V lost 2 bases to trimming and J lost 4 bases, with 20 bases between them. The CDR3 is 17 amino acids. The CDR3 bases are TGTGCCAGCTCACCAAAAGGGGGAGACTTTCACGGCTATGGCTACACCTTC. This gives the protein CASSPKGGDFHGYGYTF.

For this clone: Distinct nucleotide sequences in the sample also encode this CDR3. The rearrangement links TRBV7-9 to TRBJ2-7; perhaps D is TRBD1 or TRBD2 (6 bases each). Germline V gene sequence: CDR1 SEHNR, CDR2 FQNEAQ (reference sequence). The CDR3 covers 15 residues. V was shortened by 5 bases and J by 2 bases, with 16 bases between the two germline ends. The CDR3 spells CASSPWGADPYEQYF. The CDR3 DNA reads as TGTGCCAGCAGCCCCTGGGGGGCGGACCCCTACGAGCAGTACTTC.

CDR3 residues: CASSPTGGHYGYTF. The CDR3 region has the DNA TGTGCCAGCAGCCCGACAGGGGGCCACTATGGCTACACCTTC. This chain links TRBV7-9 with TRBJ1-2, with 10 bases lining up with TRBD1. CDR1 SEHNR and CDR2 FQNEAQ come from the germline V gene (reference sequence). The CDR3 consists of 14 residues. With 5 bases clipped from V and 3 bases from J, the junction kept 3 bases outside the gene matches.

The V gene is TRBV5-5, the J gene TRBJ2-3; 7 nucleotides line up with TRBD1. The CDR3 covers 14 residues. Germline values: CDR1 SGHKS, CDR2 YYEKEE (reference sequence). V lost 4 bases and J lost 2; bases outside the gene matches: 4. In nucleotides, the CDR3 is TGTGCCAGCAGCCCCGGGACAGACACAGATACGCAGTATTTT. Amino acids: CASSPGTDTDTQYF.

A single count supports this clone. The V call is TRBV7-8, the J call TRBJ2-1; unclear D gene. Germline CDR1 is SGHVS and CDR2 is FQNEAQ. The CDR3 runs 11 residues. Trimming shortened V by 6 bases and J by 6 bases, and 6 bases separated the two germline ends. CDR3 DNA sequence: TGTGCCAGCAGTTCCGCCAATGAGCAGTTCTTC. It encodes CASSSANEQFF.

The rearrangement uses TRBV4-1 and TRBJ2-7, with D unresolved. The CDR3 has 15 residues. The V end was cut by 0 bases, the J end by 3 bases, with 12 bases between. Germline CDR1 is MGHRA and CDR2 is YSYEKL. The CDR3 DNA is TGCGCCAGCAGCCAAGATAGGGTCATCTACTACGAGCAGTACTTC. Translation: CASSQDRVIYYEQYF.

V and J are TRBV11-3 and TRBJ2-5, with D uncertain. The length of the CDR3 is 16 residues. Germline V gene lookup returns CDR1 SGHNT and CDR2 YENEEA. V was cut by 0 bases and J by 5 bases, with 16 bases left in between. Here the CDR3 DNA reads TGTGCCAGCAGCTTAGATCTATTTGGGTTGGGGGAGACCCAGTACTTC. Encoded protein: CASSLDLFGLGETQYF.

This chain links TRBV4-1 with TRBJ2-7; D not resolved. The CDR3 has 14 amino acids. CDR1 and CDR2 (germline): MGHRA, YSYEKL. Trimming removed 4 bases from V and 2 bases from J, with 12 bases in between. The CDR3 reads CASSPILGPYEQYF. The CDR3, as DNA: TGCGCCAGCAGCCCCATTTTAGGTCCCTACGAGCAGTACTTC.

V gene TRBV27 combines with J gene TRBJ2-7; D gene uncertain. CDR1 and CDR2 (germline): MNHEY, SMNVEV (reference sequence). The CDR3 consists of 13 residues. The V end was cut by 2 bases, the J end by 3 bases, with 8 bases between. The CDR3 protein is CASSLDTGYEQYF. The DNA of the CDR3 is TGTGCCAGCAGTTTAGACACTGGCTACGAGCAGTACTTC.

This clone was counted a single time. The CDR3 loop is CASSIAGSNEAFF. The CDR3 DNA reads TGTGCCAGTAGTATAGCAGGGTCAAATGAAGCTTTCTTT. V usage is TRBV19 and J usage is TRBJ1-1; tentative D call: TRBD1 (5 bases). Per the germline V gene, CDR1 is LNHDA and CDR2 is SQIVND (reference sequence). This CDR3 spans 13 amino acids. The ends were cut back, 1 base at V and 7 bases at J, with 10 bases in the middle.

The chain employs TRBV5-8 and TRBJ2-7, with D maybe TRBD1 (5 bases). V dropped 3 bases and J dropped 0 bases, with 10 bases sitting between them. Germline V gene lookup returns CDR1 SGHTS and CDR2 YDEGEE. The CDR3 extends over 14 amino acids. CDR3 loop: CASSWGRFSYEQYF. In DNA, the CDR3 is TGTGCCAGCAGCTGGGGCCGGTTCTCCTACGAGCAGTACTTC.

J is TRBJ2-7 and V is TRBV6-5; D perhaps matches TRBD2 (6 bases). Germline V gene sequence: CDR1 MNHEY, CDR2 SVGAGI. Trimming removed 4 bases at V and 3 bases at J, with 16 bases between. There are 15 residues in the CDR3. The CDR3 DNA follows: TGTGCCAGCAGTTTACTCGGGGCCGGGAGCTACGAGCAGTACTTC. This gives the protein CASSLLGAGSYEQYF.

Details on this clone: At the DNA level, this CDR3 is encoded by other sequences in the same sample as well. The chain carries TRBV5-1 and TRBJ2-7; perhaps D is TRBD1 or TRBD2 (5 bases each). V shed 4 bases and J shed 4 bases, with 12 bases lying between them. Germline lookup yields CDR1 SGHRS and CDR2 YFSETQ. This CDR3 is 13 amino acids long. In nucleotides, the CDR3 is TGCGCCAGCAGCCCCTTAGAGGGGTACGAGCAGTACTTC. This sequence encodes CASSPLEGYEQYF.